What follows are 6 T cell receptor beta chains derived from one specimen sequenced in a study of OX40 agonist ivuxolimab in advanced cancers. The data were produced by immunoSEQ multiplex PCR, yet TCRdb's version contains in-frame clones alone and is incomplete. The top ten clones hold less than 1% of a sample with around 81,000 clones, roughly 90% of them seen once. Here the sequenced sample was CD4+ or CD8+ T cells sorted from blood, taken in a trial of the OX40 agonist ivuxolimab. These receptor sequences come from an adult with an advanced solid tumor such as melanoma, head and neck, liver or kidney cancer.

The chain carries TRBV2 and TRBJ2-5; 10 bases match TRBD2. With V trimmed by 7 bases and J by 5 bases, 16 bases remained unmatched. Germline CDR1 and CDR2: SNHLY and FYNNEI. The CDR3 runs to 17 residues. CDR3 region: CASMLEGLAVGGETQYF. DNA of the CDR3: TGTGCCAGCATGCTGGAAGGACTAGCGGTCGGCGGGGAGACCCAGTACTTC.

CDR3 bases: TGTGCCAGCTCACCCAACCGCGGGGGGACCTACAATGAGCAGTTCTTC. As protein: CASSPNRGGTYNEQFF. The V and J genes are TRBV18 and TRBJ2-1; 8 nucleotides line up with TRBD2. CDR3 size: 16 residues. Germline CDR1 KGHSH, CDR2 LQKENI. V was clipped by 3 bases and J by 2 bases; unmatched bases: 6. Complete variable domain (other parts from reference TRBV18 and TRBJ2-1): NAGVMQNPRHLVRRRGQEARLRCSPMKGHSHVYWYRQLPEEGLKFMVYLQKENIIDESGMPKERFSAEFPKEGPSILRIQQVVRGDSAAYFCASSPNRGGTYNEQFFGPGTRLTVL.

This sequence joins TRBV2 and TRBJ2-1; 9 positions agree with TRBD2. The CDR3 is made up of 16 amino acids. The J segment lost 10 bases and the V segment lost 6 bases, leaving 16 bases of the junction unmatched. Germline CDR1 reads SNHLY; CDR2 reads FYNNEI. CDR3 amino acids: CASSNLGTSSDLEQFF. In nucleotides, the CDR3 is TGTGCCAGCAGCAACCTAGGGACTAGCTCAGACTTGGAGCAGTTCTTC. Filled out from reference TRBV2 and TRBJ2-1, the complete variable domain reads EPEVTQTPSHQVTQMGQEVILRCVPISNHLYFYWYRQILGQKVEFLVSFYNNEISEKSEIFDDQFSVERPDGSNFTLKIRSTKLEDSAMYFCASSNLGTSSDLEQFFGPGTRLTVL.

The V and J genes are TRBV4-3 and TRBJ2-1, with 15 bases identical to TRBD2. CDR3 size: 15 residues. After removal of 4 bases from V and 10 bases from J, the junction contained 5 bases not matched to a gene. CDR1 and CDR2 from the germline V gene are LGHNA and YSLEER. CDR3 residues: CASSRTSGRAGEQFF. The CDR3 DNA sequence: TGCGCCAGCAGCCGGACTAGCGGGAGGGCCGGGGAGCAGTTCTTC.

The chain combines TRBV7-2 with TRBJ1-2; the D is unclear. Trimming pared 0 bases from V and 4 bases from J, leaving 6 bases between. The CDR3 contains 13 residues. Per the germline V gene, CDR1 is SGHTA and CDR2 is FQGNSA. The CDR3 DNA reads TGTGCCAGCAGCTTAGCAGGGTCCTATGGCTACACCTTC. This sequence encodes CASSLAGSYGYTF. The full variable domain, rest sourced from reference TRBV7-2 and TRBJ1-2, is GAGVSQSPSNKVTEKGKDVELRCDPISGHTALYWYRQSLGQGLEFLIYFQGNSAPDKSGLPSDRFSAERTGGSVSTLTIQRTQQEDSAVYLCASSLAGSYGYTFGSGTRLTVV.

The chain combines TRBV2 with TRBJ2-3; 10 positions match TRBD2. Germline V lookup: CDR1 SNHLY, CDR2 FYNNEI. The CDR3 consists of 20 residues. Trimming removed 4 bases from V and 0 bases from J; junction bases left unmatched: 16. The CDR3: CASSARPLVAGGPSTDTQYF. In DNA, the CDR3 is TGTGCCAGCAGTGCAAGACCTCTCGTAGCGGGAGGCCCTAGCACAGATACGCAGTATTTT.